The sequence of this TCR beta chain was determined in a study of blood T cell repertoires in COVID-19. Study details: In each case, the material was cDNA or gDNA derived from T cells, B-cell-depleted T cells, or PBMCs.

Participant ages covered roughly 18 to 89 years across 25 or so US areas. Participants' own reports of clinical history determined their cohort assignment. Losses at the gene ends were 5 bases for V and 5 bases for J; bases not matched to a gene: 6. This CDR3 spans 14 amino acids. Germline values: CDR1 MNHEY, CDR2 SVGAGI. Sequenced by immunoSEQ multiplex PCR; TCRdb stores in-frame clones only, minus some. Of about 210,000 clones in the sample, around 82% are singletons; the top ten hold around 4.5%. Regarding this clone: The sample contains more than one DNA sequence encoding this CDR3.

The J gene is TRBJ1-2, the V gene TRBV6-5, with 9 bases that match TRBD1. The sequenced sample was PBMCs or T cells enriched from blood (not recorded which). The clonotype comes from a man aged 25 to 40 with acute COVID-19. The CDR3 protein is CASSPGTGRYGYTF. The CDR3 nucleotides are TGTGCCAGCAGTCCAGGGACAGGGCGGTATGGCTACACCTTC.